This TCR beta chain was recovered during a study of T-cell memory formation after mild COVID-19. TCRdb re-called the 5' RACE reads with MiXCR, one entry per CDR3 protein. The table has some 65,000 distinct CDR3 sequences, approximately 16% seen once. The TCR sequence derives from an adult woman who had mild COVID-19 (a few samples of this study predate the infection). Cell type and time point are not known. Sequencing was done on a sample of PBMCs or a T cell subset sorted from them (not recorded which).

The CDR3 loop is CASSQEIVGEDLYEQYF. The CDR3 DNA reads as TGCGCCAGCAGCCAAGAGATAGTGGGGGAGGACCTCTACGAGCAGTACTTC. V is TRBV4-3 and J is TRBJ2-7; possible D gene TRBD2, 6 bases. The V and J ends lost 0 bases and 3 bases respectively, with 18 bases between them. The CDR3 sequence is 17 residues long. Per germline, CDR1 LGHNA and CDR2 YSLEER.